The rows below give T cell receptor beta chains drawn from one sample of a study of cytomegalovirus exposure and HLA in healthy donors. Some clones are missing from TCRdb's copy, which holds only in-frame ones; the method was immunoSEQ multiplex PCR. The sample comprises fewer than 150,000 clones, around 68% of which are singletons, and about 9.9% rests with the top ten. The sample consisted of PBMCs. The receptors stem from a woman aged 45-65 years in good health and CMV-seropositive. Both conserved end residues are part of each CDR3. Each record gives: clone size, J gene, D gene, V gene, CDR3 protein, CDR3 DNA. The D gene is left open where the match is weak. The size field is filled for only some rows; it gives once, few, many or a size class.

>NA|TRBJ1-2|NA|TRBV19
CASSLQGTAGYTF
TGTGCCAGTAGTCTACAGGGAACCGCTGGCTACACCTTC
>NA|TRBJ1-1|TRBD1|TRBV7-2
CASSLAGGGGTVKAFF
TGTGCCAGCAGCTTAGCAGGGGGAGGAGGGACAGTGAAGGCTTTCTTT
>NA|TRBJ2-5|NA|TRBV5-1
CASSRATGNQETQYF
TGCGCCAGCAGCCGCGCAACAGGGAACCAAGAGACCCAGTACTTC
>NA|TRBJ1-4|TRBD1|TRBV28
CASSSPGQNNEKLFF
TGTGCCAGCAGTTCACCGGGACAGAATAATGAAAAACTGTTTTTT
>few|TRBJ2-1|NA|TRBV4-3
CASSRARGDEQFF
TGCGCCAGCAGCCGAGCTAGAGGCGATGAGCAGTTCTTC
>NA|TRBJ1-1|TRBD1|TRBV4-1
CASSRGQGANTEAFF
TGCGCCAGCAGCCGCGGACAGGGGGCGAACACTGAAGCTTTCTTT
>NA|TRBJ1-1|NA|TRBV7-2
CASSSQIEAFF
TGTGCCAGCAGCTCTCAGATTGAAGCTTTCTTT
>few|TRBJ2-5|TRBD1|TRBV5-1
CASSLAPDRGETQYF
TGCGCCAGCAGCTTGGCCCCGGACAGGGGAGAGACCCAGTACTTC
>NA|TRBJ2-7|NA|TRBV12-1
CASSFRSGEAQYF
TGTGCCAGCAGCTTCAGAAGCGGTGAGGCGCAGTACTTC
>few|TRBJ1-2|TRBD1|TRBV4-1
CASSRTTGAFDGYTF
TGCGCCAGCAGCAGAACGACAGGGGCTTTCGATGGCTACACCTTC
>NA|TRBJ2-1|TRBD2|TRBV5-8
CASSLGGSFSYNEQFF
TGTGCCAGCAGCTTGGGCGGGAGTTTCTCCTACAATGAGCAGTTCTTC
>NA|TRBJ1-4|TRBD1|TRBV11-1
CASSFQTGGKEKLFF
TGTGCCAGCAGCTTCCAGACAGGGGGAAAGGAAAAACTGTTTTTT
>NA|TRBJ2-5|TRBD2|TRBV9
CASTKGLAGPGRGETQYF
TGTGCCAGCACCAAGGGACTAGCGGGACCCGGGCGAGGAGAGACCCAGTACTTC
>NA|TRBJ2-1|TRBD1|TRBV25-1
CASSALARDRVGNEQFF
TGTGCCAGCAGTGCTCTAGCCCGGGACAGGGTGGGCAATGAGCAGTTCTTC
>once|TRBJ1-4|NA|TRBV14
CASSHRLENEKLFF
TGTGCCAGCAGCCATCGGTTAGAGAATGAAAAACTGTTTTTT
>NA|TRBJ1-1|NA|TRBV5-1
CASSLNRDTEAFF
TGCGCCAGCAGCTTGAACAGGGACACTGAAGCTTTCTTT
>NA|TRBJ1-2|NA|TRBV7-9
CASSLVLYGYTF
TGTGCCAGCAGCTTAGTCCTCTATGGCTACACCTTC
>NA|TRBJ2-2|TRBD1|TRBV5-6
CASSPDRGLTGELFF
TGTGCCAGCAGCCCGGACAGGGGACTCACCGGGGAGCTGTTTTTT
>NA|TRBJ2-5|TRBD2|TRBV28
CASTSYTSAQETQYF
TGTGCCAGCACCTCCTATACTAGCGCTCAAGAGACCCAGTACTTC
>NA|TRBJ2-3|NA|TRBV5-1
CASSLAGGRVTDTQYF
TGCGCCAGCAGCTTGGCCGGGGGGCGCGTCACAGATACGCAGTATTTT
>NA|TRBJ1-1|NA|TRBV7-9
CASSPRTAMNTEAFF
TGTGCCAGCAGCCCCCGGACAGCGATGAACACTGAAGCTTTCTTT
>NA|TRBJ2-3|TRBD1|TRBV6-4
CASSPGTGGEDTQYF
TGTGCCAGCTCCCCCGGGACAGGGGGCGAAGATACGCAGTATTTT
>few|TRBJ2-1|TRBD2|TRBV10-3
CAISESGTSYNEQFF
TGTGCCATCAGTGAGAGTGGGACTAGCTACAATGAGCAGTTCTTC